The present T cell receptor (beta chain) was sequenced within a study of T cell responses to AZD1222 COVID-19 vaccine. Data came from immunoSEQ multiplex PCR; TCRdb stores just in-frame clones and leaves some out. The repertoire includes over 100,000 clones, about nine tenths of them detected once, and approximately 2.6% sits in the top ten. Study-wide results and limits: Clonal diversity was possibly underestimated; the donors were predominantly white British and more often female. Distributed over spike, vaccine-associated CD4 TCRs predominated at 160-218 and 743-854. Only a handful of AZD1222 recipients tested seropositive at baseline. After the peak T cell response, and only then, were repertoires sampled.

The CDR3 sequence is 15 residues long. CDR1 and CDR2 from the germline V gene are SGHAT and FQNNGV. V lost 5 bases to trimming and J lost 4 bases, with 14 bases between them. Notes on this clone: The antigen remains unidentified.

The chain combines TRBV11-2 with TRBJ1-4; TRBD1 is a possible D gene (5 bases). The receptor was isolated from an adult who received the AZD1222 COVID-19 vaccine. Material: peripheral blood, obtained 28 days after the second AZD1222 dose. DNA of the CDR3: TGTGCCAGCAGCCGCTTCGGGGCGAATAATGAAAAACTGTTTTTT. Residues: CASSRFGANNEKLFF.